This T cell receptor (beta chain) was documented in a study of CD8+CD57+ T cells in acquired aplastic anemia. About the research overall: Sorted CD4+ and CD8+ cells yielded 2.5 to 3.5 ug of DNA on average. General study results and limits: Any difference that existed in CD8+ Simpson's diversity between patients and controls was not significant. Researchers report that twenty-nine CD8+ CDR3 sequences appeared in both patients and controls.

Both TCR beta VDJ combination and CDR3 sequence profiling were carried out. Genomic DNA was the template for this profiling. Each CDR3 protein is one row after TCRdb ran MiXCR on the reads. Altogether some 220,000 distinct CDR3 sequences are present, 30% to 35% being singletons, with the ten largest covering 1.1%. This clonotype has a count of ten or more. Its cognate antigen is unknown. CDR1 is KGHDR, CDR2 SFDVKD, per germline. V lost 3 bases, J lost 2 bases, and 9 bases lay in between. CDR3 size: 14 residues. The sequenced sample was sorted CD4+, CD8+, or CD8+CD57+ T cells (not recorded which) from PBMCs. The chain is built from TRBV24-1 and TRBJ1-1, with D unresolved. This TCR was sampled from a human donor in good health, serving as a control. CDR3 nucleotide sequence: TGTGCCACCAGTGATCCAAGGTACAACACTGAAGCTTTCTTT. It translates to CATSDPRYNTEAFF.